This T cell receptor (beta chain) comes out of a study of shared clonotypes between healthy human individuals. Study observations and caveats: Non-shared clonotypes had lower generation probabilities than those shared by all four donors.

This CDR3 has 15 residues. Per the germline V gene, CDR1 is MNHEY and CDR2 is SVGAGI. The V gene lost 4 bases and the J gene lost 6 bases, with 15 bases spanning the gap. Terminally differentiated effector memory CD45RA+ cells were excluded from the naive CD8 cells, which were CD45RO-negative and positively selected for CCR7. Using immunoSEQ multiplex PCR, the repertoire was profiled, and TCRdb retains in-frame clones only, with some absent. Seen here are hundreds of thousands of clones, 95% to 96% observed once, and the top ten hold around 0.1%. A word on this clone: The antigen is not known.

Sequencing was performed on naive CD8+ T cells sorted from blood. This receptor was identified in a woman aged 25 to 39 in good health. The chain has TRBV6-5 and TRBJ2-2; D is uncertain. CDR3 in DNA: TGTGCCAGCAGTTTTGGGGTGGGCAGTCCCGGGGAGCTGTTTTTT. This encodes CASSFGVGSPGELFF.